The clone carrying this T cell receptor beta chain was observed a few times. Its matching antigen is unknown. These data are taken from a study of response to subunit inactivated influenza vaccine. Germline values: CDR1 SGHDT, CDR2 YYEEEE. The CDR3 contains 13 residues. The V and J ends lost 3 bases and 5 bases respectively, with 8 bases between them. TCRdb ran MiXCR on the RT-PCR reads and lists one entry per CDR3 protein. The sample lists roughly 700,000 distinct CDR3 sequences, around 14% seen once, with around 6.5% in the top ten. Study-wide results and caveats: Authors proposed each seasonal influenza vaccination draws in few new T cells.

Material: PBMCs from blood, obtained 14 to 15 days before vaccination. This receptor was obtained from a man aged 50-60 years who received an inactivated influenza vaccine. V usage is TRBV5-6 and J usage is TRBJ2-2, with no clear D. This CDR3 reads CASSYPRTGELFF. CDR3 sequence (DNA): TGTGCCAGCAGCTACCCAAGGACCGGGGAGCTGTTTTTT.